This T cell receptor beta chain was retrieved from a study of blood T cells in healthy people across ages. The CDR3 consists of 16 residues. Germline V gene lookup returns CDR1 SGHRS and CDR2 YFSETQ. Trimming pared 1 base from V and 0 bases from J, leaving 13 bases between. The authors ran a second PCR of about 7 to 11 cycles using a sample-barcoded 5' primer and a J-beta primer mix. TCRdb passed the 5' RACE reads through MiXCR, listing each CDR3 protein once. Here the sample spans approximately 800,000 distinct CDR3 sequences, roughly 24% being singletons. The same specimen was also included in a second study, on T cells of mothers and their children.

The sequenced sample consisted of blood. The sequence was collected from a boy under 18 in good health. The rearrangement joins TRBV5-1 to TRBJ2-5; D gene unclear. The CDR3 DNA reads as TGCGCCAGCAGCTTGATCCGGAGACCCGACCAAGAGACCCAGTACTTC. Amino acids: CASSLIRRPDQETQYF. Full variable domain (outside the CDR3, taken from reference TRBV5-1 and TRBJ2-5): KAGVTQTPRYLIKTRGQQVTLSCSPISGHRSVSWYQQTPGQGLQFLFEYFSETQRNKGNFPGRFSGRQFSNSRSEMNVSTLELGDSALYLCASSLIRRPDQETQYFGPGTRLLVL.